Included here is one TCR beta chain sequence, with context. CDR3 length: 19 amino acids. With 2 bases removed from V and 2 bases from J, the gap between germline ends came to 20 bases. Germline V gene data show CDR1 as SGHRS and CDR2 as YFSETQ. Repertoires were generated with immunoSEQ multiplex PCR, while TCRdb's copy carries only in-frame clones and drops some. The table lists under 20,000 clones, around 80% of them singletons, with less than 35% in the top ten. All patients experienced relapse after autologous stem cell transplantation, and brentuximab vedotin exposure was variable. The data were obtained in a study of PD-1 blockade in classical Hodgkin lymphoma.

The chain joins TRBV5-1 to TRBJ2-6, with D unresolved. The receptor was derived from a human donor with classical Hodgkin lymphoma. The material was peripheral blood mononuclear cells (PBMCs), obtained before the second cycle of nivolumab. The CDR3 DNA reads as TGCGCCAGCAGCTTCCCTTTCCCAGCAAGTTTACCTGGGGCCAACGTCCTGACTTTC. Its protein is CASSFPFPASLPGANVLTF. The full variable domain, its missing parts supplied by reference TRBV5-1 and TRBJ2-6, is KAGVTQTPRYLIKTRGQQVTLSCSPISGHRSVSWYQQTPGQGLQFLFEYFSETQRNKGNFPGRFSGRQFSNSRSEMNVSTLELGDSALYLCASSFPFPASLPGANVLTFGAGSRLTVL.